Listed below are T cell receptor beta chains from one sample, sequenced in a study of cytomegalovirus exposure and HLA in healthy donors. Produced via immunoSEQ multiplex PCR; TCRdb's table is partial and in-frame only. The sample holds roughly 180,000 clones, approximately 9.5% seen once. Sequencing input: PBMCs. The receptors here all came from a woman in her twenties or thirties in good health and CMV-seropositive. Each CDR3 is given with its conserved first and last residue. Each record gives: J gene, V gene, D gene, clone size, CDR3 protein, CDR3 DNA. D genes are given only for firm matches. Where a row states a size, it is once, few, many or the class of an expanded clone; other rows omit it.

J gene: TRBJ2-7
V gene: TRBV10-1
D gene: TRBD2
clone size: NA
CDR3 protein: CASSTTSGTYEQYF
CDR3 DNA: TGCGCCAGCAGCACCACTAGCGGAACCTACGAGCAGTACTTC

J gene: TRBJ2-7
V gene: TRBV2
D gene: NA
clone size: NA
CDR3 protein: CASSEGSGGYEQYF
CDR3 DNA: TGTGCCAGCAGTGAAGGTAGCGGAGGCTACGAGCAGTACTTC

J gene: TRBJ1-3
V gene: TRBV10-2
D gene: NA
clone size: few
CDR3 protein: CASRHDTSSGNTIYF
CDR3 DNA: TGCGCCAGCAGGCACGACACGAGCTCTGGAAACACCATATATTTT

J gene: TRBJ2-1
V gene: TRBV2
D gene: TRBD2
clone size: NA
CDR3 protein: CASSWRSSGDNEQFF
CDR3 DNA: TGTGCCAGCAGTTGGAGGTCTAGCGGAGACAATGAGCAGTTCTTC

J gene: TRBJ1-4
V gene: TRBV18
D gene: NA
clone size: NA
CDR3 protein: CASSPREGRNEKLFF
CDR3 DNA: TGTGCCAGCTCACCTCGGGAGGGGCGAAATGAAAAACTGTTTTTT

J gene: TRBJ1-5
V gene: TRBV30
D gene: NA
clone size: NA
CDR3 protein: CACSGVNQPQHF
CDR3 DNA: TGTGCCTGTTCAGGGGTGAATCAGCCCCAGCATTTT

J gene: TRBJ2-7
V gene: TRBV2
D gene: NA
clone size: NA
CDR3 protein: CASTPGGGRFDHEQYF
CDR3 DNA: TGTGCCAGCACCCCAGGTGGAGGGAGGTTTGACCACGAGCAGTACTTC

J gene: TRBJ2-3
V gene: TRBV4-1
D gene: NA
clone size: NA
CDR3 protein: CASSQKRSTDTQYF
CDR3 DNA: TGCGCCAGCAGCCAAAAACGGAGCACAGATACGCAGTATTTT

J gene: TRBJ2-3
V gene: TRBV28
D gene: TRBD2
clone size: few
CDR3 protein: CASSFRLAPTQDTQYF
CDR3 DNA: TGTGCCAGCAGTTTTAGACTAGCCCCCACCCAAGATACGCAGTATTTT

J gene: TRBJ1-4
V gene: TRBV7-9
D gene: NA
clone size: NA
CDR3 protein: CASSLGGLSYENEKLFF
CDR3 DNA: TGTGCCAGCAGCTTAGGGGGGCTCTCTTACGAAAATGAAAAACTGTTTTTT

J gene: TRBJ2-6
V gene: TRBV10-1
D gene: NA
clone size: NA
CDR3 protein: CASSDTNVLTF
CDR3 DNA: TGCGCCAGCAGTGACACCAACGTCCTGACTTTC

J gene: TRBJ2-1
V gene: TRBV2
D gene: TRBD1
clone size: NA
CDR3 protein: CARCKMTGATFNEQFF
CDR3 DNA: TGTGCCAGATGTAAAATGACAGGGGCTACTTTCAATGAGCAGTTCTTC

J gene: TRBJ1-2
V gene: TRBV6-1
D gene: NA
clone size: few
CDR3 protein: CASSARRAEYGYTF
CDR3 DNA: TGTGCCAGCAGTGCACGGAGGGCTGAGTATGGCTACACCTTC

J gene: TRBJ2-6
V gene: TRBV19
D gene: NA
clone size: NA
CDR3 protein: CASKPFTGANVLTF
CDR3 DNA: TGTGCCAGTAAGCCCTTCACTGGGGCCAACGTCCTGACTTTC

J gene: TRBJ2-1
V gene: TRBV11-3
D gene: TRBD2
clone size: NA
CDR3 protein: CASSLTSGRYNEQFF
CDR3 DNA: TGTGCCAGCAGCTTAACTAGCGGGCGTTACAATGAGCAGTTCTTC

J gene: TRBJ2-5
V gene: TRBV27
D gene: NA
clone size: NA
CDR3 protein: CASSPLGETQYF
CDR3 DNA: TGTGCCAGCAGTCCCCTAGGAGAGACCCAGTACTTC

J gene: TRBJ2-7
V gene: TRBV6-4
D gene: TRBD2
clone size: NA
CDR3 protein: CASSDPGLAGYEQYF
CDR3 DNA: TGTGCCAGCAGTGACCCGGGACTAGCGGGCTACGAGCAGTACTTC

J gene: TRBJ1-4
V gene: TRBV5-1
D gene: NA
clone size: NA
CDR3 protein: CASSLVPGQLNEKLFF
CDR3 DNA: TGCGCCAGCAGCTTGGTGCCCGGACAGCTTAATGAAAAACTGTTTTTT

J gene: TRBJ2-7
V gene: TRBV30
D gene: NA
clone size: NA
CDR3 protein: CAWSVLREQYF
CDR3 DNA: TGTGCCTGGAGTGTACTAAGGGAGCAGTACTTC

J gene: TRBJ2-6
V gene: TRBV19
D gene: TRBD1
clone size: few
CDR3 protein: CASSIDDRGRAPVGANVLTF
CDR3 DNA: TGTGCCAGTAGTATAGACGACAGGGGGCGCGCTCCGGTGGGGGCCAACGTCCTGACTTTC

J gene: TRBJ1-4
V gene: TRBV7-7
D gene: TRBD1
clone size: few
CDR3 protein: CASSARRQGGKLFF
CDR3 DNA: TGTGCCAGCAGCGCAAGAAGACAGGGAGGAAAACTGTTTTTT

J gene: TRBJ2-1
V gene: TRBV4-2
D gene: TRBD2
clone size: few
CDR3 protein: CASSQTWTSGSYEQFF
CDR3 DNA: TGTGCCAGCAGCCAAACTTGGACTAGCGGGAGTTATGAGCAGTTCTTC

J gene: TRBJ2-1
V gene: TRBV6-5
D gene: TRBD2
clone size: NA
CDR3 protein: CASTDRTSGISEQFF
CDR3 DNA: TGTGCCAGCACCGACCGGACTAGCGGGATCAGTGAGCAGTTCTTC

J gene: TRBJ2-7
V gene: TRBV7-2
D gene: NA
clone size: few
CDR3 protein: CASSLSLTPPEQYF
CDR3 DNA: TGTGCCAGCAGCTTAAGCCTCACGCCGCCCGAGCAGTACTTC

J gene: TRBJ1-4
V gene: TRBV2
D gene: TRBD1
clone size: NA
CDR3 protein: CASSQTGGPNEKLFF
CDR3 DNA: TGTGCCAGCAGCCAAACAGGGGGCCCTAATGAAAAACTGTTTTTT

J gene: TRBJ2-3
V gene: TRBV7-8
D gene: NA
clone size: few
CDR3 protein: CASSRGTLITDTQYF
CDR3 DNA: TGTGCCAGCAGCCGGGGGACTCTAATCACAGATACGCAGTATTTT

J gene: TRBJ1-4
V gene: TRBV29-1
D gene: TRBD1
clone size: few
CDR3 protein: CSVDRGREELFF
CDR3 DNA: TGCAGCGTCGACAGGGGACGCGAAGAACTGTTTTTT

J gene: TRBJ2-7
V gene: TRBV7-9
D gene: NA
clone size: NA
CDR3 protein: CASTWPGGAEQYF
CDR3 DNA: TGTGCCAGCACCTGGCCGGGGGGCGCGGAGCAGTACTTC

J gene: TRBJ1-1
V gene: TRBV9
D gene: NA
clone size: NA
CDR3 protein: CASSARDGAFF
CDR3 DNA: TGTGCCAGCAGCGCGCGGGATGGAGCTTTCTTT

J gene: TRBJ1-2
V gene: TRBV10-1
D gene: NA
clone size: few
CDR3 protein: CASSAANNYGYTF
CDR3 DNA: TGCGCCAGCAGCGCGGCTAACAACTATGGCTACACCTTC

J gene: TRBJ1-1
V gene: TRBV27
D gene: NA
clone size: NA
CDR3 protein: CASSLSLLAREGTEAFF
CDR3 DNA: TGTGCCAGCAGTTTATCACTATTGGCCCGGGAGGGTACTGAAGCTTTCTTT

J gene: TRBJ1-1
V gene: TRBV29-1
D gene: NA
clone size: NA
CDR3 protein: CSGVEPLNTEAFF
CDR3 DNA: TGCAGCGGCGTGGAGCCCCTGAACACTGAAGCTTTCTTT

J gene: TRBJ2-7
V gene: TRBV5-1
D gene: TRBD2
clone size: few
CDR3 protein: CASSWEGGVYEQYF
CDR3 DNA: TGCGCCAGCAGCTGGGAGGGTGGGGTGTACGAGCAGTACTTC

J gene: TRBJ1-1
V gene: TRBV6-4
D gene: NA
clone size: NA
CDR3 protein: CASSDSSRGFEAFF
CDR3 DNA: TGTGCCAGCAGTGACTCCTCGAGGGGGTTTGAAGCTTTCTTT

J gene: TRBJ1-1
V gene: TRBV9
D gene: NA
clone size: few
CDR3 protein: CASSVAWRVNEAFF
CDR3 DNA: TGTGCCAGCAGCGTAGCGTGGAGGGTCAATGAAGCTTTCTTT

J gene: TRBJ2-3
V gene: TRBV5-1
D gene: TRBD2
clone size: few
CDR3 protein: CASSPSGTPQYF
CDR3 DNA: TGCGCCAGCAGCCCTAGCGGAACTCCGCAGTATTTT

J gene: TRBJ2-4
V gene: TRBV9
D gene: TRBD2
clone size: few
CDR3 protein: CASSVGLGGVNIQYF
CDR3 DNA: TGTGCCAGCAGCGTAGGGCTGGGGGGGGTTAACATTCAGTACTTC

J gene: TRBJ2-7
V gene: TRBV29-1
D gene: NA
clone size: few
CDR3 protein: CSVDWTVSSYEQYF
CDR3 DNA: TGCAGCGTGGACTGGACAGTGAGCTCCTACGAGCAGTACTTC

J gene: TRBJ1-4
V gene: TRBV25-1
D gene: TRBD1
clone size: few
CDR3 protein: CASSEFDRVANEKLFF
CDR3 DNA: TGTGCCAGCAGTGAATTTGACAGGGTGGCTAATGAAAAACTGTTTTTT

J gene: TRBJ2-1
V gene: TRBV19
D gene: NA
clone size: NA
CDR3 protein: CASSIVGAARSYNEQFF
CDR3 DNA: TGTGCCAGTAGTATAGTAGGAGCGGCGAGATCCTACAATGAGCAGTTCTTC

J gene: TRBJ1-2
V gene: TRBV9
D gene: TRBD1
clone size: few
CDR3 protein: CASSVWDRGTGSYGYTF
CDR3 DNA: TGTGCCAGCAGCGTATGGGACAGGGGGACTGGATCCTATGGCTACACCTTC

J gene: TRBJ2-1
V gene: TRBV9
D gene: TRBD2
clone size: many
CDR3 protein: CASSEQREAYNEQFF
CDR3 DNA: TGTGCCAGCAGCGAACAGCGGGAGGCCTACAATGAGCAGTTCTTC

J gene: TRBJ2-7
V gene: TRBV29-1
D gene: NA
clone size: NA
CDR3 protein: CSARKGQGGEQYF
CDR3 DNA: TGCAGCGCTAGGAAAGGACAAGGGGGCGAGCAGTACTTC

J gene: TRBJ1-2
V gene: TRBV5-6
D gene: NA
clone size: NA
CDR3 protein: CASSPRENYGYTF
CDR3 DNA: TGTGCCAGCAGCCCCAGGGAAAACTATGGCTACACCTTC

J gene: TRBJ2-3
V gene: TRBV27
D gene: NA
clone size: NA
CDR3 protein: CASSPQGNTQYF
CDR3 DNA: TGTGCCAGCAGTCCACAGGGAAATACGCAGTATTTT

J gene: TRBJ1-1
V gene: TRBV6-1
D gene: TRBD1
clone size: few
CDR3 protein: CASSEARTGGTEAFF
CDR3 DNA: TGTGCCAGCAGTGAAGCAAGGACAGGGGGGACTGAAGCTTTCTTT

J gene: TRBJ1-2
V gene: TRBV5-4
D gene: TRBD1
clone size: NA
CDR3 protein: CASSPTGGDGYTF
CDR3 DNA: TGTGCCAGCAGTCCGACAGGGGGGGATGGCTACACCTTC

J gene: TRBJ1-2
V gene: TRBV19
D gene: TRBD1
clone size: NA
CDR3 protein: CASSLTGQGGYGYTF
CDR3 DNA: TGTGCCAGTAGTCTTACGGGACAGGGGGGCTATGGCTACACCTTC

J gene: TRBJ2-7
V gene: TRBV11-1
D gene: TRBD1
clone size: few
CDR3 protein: CASSLLSRDRGVHEQYF
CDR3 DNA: TGTGCCAGCAGCTTATTGTCCCGGGACAGGGGAGTCCACGAGCAGTACTTC

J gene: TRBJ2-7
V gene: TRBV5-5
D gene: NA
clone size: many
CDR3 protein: CASRRVVYEQYF
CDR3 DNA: TGTGCCAGCAGGCGCGTAGTTTACGAGCAGTACTTC